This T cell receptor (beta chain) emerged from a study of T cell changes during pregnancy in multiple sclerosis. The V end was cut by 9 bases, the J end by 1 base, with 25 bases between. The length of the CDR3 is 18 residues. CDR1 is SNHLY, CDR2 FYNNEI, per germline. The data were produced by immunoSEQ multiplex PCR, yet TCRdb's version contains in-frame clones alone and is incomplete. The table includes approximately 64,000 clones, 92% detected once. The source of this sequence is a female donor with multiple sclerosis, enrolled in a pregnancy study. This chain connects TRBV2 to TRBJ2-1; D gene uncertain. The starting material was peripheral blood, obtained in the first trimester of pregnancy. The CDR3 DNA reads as TGTGCCAGTTCCGGATTCAAGACCGGCGGAACATCCTACAATGAGCAGTTCTTC. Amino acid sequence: CASSGFKTGGTSYNEQFF. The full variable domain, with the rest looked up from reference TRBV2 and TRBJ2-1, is EPEVTQTPSHQVTQMGQEVILRCVPISNHLYFYWYRQILGQKVEFLVSFYNNEISEKSEIFDDQFSVERPDGSNFTLKIRSTKLEDSAMYFCASSGFKTGGTSYNEQFFGPGTRLTVL.